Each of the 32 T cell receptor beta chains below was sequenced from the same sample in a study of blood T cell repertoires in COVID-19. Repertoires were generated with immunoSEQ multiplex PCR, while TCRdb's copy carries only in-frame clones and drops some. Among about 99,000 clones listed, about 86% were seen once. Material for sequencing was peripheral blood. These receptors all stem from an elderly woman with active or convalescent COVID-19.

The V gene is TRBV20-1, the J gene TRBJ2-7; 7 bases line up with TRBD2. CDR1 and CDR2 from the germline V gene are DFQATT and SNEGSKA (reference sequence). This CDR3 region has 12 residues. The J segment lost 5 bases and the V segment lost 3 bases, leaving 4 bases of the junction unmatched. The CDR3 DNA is TGCAGTGCTAGTGGGCTAGCGGACGAGCAGTACTTC. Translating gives CSASGLADEQYF.

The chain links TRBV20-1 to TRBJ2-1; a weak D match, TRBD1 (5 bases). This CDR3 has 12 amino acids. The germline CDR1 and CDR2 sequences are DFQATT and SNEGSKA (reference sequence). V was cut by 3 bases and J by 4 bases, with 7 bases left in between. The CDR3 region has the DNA TGCAGTGCTAGTAGGGGTTACAATGAGCAGTTCTTC. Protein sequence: CSASRGYNEQFF.

The CDR3: CASSNRETEAFF. The CDR3 region has the DNA TGTGCCAGCAGCAACAGGGAGACTGAAGCTTTCTTT. The V call is TRBV7-8, the J call TRBJ1-1, with a weak D call TRBD1 (6 bases). The germline V gene encodes CDR1 SGHVS and CDR2 FQNEAQ. V dropped 5 bases and J dropped 5 bases, with 9 bases sitting between them. The CDR3 covers 12 residues.

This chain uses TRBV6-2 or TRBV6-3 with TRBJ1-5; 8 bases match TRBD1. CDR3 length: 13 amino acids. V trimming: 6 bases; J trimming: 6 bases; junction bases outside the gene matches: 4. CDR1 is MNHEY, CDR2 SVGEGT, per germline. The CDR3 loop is CASSLTGVQPQHF. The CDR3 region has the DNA TGTGCCAGCAGCCTGACAGGGGTTCAGCCCCAGCATTTT.

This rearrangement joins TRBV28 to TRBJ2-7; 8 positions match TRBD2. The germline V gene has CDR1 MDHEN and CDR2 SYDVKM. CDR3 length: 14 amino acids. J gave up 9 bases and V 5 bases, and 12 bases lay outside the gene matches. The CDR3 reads CASSTTSGTLGQYF. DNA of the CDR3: TGTGCCAGCAGTACAACTAGCGGAACTTTGGGGCAGTACTTC.

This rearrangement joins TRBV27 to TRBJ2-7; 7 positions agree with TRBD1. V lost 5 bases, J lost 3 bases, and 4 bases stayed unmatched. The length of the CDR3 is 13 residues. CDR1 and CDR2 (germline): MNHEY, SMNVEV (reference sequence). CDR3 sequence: CASSLTGDYEQYF. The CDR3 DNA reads TGTGCCAGCAGTCTTACAGGGGACTACGAGCAGTACTTC.

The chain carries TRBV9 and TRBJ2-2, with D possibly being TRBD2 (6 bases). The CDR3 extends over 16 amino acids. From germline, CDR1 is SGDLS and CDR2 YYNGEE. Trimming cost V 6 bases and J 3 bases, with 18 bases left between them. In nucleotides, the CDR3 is TGTGCCAGCACCACCTCGGTAGCGGAGCACACCGGGGAGCTGTTTTTT. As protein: CASTTSVAEHTGELFF.

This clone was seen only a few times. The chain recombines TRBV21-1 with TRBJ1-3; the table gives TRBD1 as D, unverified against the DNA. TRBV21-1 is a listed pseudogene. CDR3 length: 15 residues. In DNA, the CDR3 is TGTGCCAGCAGCGGTGACAGGGTCGGCGGAAACACCATATATTTT. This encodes CASSGDRVGGNTIYF.

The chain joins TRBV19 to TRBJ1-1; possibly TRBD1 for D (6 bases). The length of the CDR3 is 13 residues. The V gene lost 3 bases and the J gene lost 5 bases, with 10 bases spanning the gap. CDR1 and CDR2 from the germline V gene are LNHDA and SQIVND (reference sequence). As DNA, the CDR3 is TGTGCCAGTAGTATGCGGGGGCGAACTGAAGCTTTCTTT. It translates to CASSMRGRTEAFF.

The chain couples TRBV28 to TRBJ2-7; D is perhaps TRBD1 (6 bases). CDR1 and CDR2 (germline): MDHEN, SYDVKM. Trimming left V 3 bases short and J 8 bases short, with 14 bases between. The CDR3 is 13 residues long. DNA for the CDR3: TGTGCCAGCAGTTTGGGGTTGGGGGCTAAGCAGTACTTC. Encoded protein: CASSLGLGAKQYF.

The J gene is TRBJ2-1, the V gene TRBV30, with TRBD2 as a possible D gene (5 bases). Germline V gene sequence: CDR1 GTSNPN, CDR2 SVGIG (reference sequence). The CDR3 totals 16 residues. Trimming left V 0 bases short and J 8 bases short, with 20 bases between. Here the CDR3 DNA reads TGTGCCTGGAGTGTGTGGTCGAGGGCTTTTCGCCATGAGCAGTTCTTC. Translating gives CAWSVWSRAFRHEQFF.

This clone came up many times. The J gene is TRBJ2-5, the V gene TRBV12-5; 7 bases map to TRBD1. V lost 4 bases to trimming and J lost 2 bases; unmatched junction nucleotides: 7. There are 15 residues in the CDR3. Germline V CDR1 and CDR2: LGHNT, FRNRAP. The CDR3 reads CASGSGQAHQETQYF. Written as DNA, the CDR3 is TGTGCTAGTGGTTCCGGACAGGCCCATCAAGAGACCCAGTACTTC.

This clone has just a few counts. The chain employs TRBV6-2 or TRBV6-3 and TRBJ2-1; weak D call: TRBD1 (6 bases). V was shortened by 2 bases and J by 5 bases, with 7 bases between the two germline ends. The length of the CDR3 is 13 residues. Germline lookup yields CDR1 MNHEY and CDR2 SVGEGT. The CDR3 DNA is TGTGCCAGCAGTTACGCAGGGGACAATGAGCAGTTCTTC. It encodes CASSYAGDNEQFF.

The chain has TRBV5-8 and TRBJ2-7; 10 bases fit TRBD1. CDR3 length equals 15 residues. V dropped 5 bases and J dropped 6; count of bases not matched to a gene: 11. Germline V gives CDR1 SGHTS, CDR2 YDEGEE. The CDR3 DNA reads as TGTGCCAGCAGAATTCCGGGACAGGGGACAGGCGAGCAGTACTTC. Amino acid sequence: CASRIPGQGTGEQYF.

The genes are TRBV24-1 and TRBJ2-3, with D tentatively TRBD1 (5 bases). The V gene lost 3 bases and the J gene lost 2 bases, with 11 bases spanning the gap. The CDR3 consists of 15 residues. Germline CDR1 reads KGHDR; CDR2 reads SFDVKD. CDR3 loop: CATSDRAGNTDTQYF. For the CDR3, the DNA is TGTGCCACCAGTGATCGGGCAGGGAACACAGATACGCAGTATTTT.

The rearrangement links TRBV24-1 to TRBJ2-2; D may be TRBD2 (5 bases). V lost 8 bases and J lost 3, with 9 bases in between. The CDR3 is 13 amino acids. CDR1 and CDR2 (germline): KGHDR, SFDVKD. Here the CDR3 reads CATNVRDTGELFF. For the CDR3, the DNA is TGTGCCACCAACGTGAGGGACACCGGGGAGCTGTTTTTT.

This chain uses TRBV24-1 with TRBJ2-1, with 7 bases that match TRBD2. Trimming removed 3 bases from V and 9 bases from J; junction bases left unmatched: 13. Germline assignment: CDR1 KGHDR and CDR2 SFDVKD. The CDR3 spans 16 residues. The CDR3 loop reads CATSDSRASTGGEQFF. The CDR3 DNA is TGTGCCACCAGTGATAGCCGGGCCTCCACGGGGGGTGAGCAGTTCTTC.

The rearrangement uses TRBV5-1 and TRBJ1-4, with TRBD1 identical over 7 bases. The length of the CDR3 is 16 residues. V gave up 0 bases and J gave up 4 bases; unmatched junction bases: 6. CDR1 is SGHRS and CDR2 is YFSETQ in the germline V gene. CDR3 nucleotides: TGCGCCAGCAGCTTGGCGCCGGGACAGCTTAATGAAAAACTGTTTTTT. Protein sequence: CASSLAPGQLNEKLFF.

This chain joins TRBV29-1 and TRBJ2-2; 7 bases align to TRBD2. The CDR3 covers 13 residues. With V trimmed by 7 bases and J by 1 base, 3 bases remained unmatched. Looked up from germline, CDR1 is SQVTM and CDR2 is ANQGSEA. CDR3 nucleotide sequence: TGCAGCGCAGAGCGGGAGAACACCGGGGAGCTGTTTTTT. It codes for CSAERENTGELFF.

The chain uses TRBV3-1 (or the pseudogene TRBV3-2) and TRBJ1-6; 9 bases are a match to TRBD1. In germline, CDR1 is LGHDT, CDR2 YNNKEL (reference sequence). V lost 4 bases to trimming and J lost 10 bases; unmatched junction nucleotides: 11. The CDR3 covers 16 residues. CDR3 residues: CASSPYGTGLRSPLHF. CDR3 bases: TGTGCCAGCAGCCCATACGGGACAGGGCTGCGGTCACCCCTCCACTTT.

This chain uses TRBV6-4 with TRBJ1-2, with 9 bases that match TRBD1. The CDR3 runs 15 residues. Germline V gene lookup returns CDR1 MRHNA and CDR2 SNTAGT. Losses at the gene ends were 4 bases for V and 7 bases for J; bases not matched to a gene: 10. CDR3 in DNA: TGTGCCAGCAGTGGACCTGGGACAGGGATAGGTGGCTACACCTTC. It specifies CASSGPGTGIGGYTF.

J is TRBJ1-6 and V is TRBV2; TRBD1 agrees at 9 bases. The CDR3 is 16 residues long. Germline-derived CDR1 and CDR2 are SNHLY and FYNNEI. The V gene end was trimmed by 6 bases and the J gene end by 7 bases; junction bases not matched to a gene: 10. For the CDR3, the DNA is TGTGCCAGCAGGGAAAGCTTGGGACAGGGCAATTCACCCCTCCACTTT. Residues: CASRESLGQGNSPLHF.

CDR3 in amino acids: CATSRDSVRGWRQPQHF. CDR3 in DNA: TGTGCCACCAGCAGAGATTCAGTCAGGGGCTGGCGGCAGCCCCAGCATTTT. The chain carries TRBV15 and TRBJ1-5; TRBD1 might be the D (6 bases). Trimming removed 0 bases at V and 7 bases at J, with 19 bases between. From germline, CDR1 is LNHNV and CDR2 YYDKDF (reference sequence). This CDR3 contains 17 residues.

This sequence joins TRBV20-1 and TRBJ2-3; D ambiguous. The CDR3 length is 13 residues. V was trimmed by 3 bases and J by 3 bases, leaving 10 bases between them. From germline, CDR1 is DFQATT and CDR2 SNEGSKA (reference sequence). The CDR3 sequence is CSASSRLTDTQYF. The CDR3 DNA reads TGCAGTGCTAGTTCTAGGCTAACAGATACGCAGTATTTT.

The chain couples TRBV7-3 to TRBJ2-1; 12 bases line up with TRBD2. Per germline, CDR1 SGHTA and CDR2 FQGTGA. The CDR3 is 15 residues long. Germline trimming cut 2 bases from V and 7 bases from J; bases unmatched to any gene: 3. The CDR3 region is CASSLQTSGGNEQFF. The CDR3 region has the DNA TGTGCCAGCAGCTTACAGACTAGCGGGGGAAATGAGCAGTTCTTC.

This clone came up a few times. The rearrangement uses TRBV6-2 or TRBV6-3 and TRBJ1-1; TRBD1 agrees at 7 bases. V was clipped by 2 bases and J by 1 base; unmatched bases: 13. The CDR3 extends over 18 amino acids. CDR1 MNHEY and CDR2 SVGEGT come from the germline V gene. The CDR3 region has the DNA TGTGCCAGCAGTTACCTGCAATTATTTAGGACAGGGAACACTGAAGCTTTCTTT. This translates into CASSYLQLFRTGNTEAFF.

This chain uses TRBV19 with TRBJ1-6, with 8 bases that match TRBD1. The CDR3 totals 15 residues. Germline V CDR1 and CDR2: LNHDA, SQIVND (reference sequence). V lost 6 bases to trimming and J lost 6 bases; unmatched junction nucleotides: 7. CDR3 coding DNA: TGTGCCAGTAGGTCCCAGACAGGGGTTAATTCACCCCTCCACTTT. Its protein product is CASRSQTGVNSPLHF.

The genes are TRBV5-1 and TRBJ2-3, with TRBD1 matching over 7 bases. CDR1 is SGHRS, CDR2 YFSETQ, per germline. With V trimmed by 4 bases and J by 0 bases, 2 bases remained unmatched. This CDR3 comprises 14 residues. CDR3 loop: CASSTGQSTDTQYF. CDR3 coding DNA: TGCGCCAGCAGCACGGGACAGAGCACAGATACGCAGTATTTT.

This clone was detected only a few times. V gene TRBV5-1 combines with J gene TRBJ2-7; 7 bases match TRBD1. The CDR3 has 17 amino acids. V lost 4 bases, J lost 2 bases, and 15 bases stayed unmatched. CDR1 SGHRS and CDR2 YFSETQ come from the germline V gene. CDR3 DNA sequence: TGCGCCAGCAGCCCGTCTTCGACAGGGTGGTCCCCCTACGAGCAGTACTTC. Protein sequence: CASSPSSTGWSPYEQYF. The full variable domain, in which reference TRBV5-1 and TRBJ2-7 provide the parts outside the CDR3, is KAGVTQTPRYLIKTRGQQVTLSCSPISGHRSVSWYQQTPGQGLQFLFEYFSETQRNKGNFPGRFSGRQFSNSRSEMNVSTLELGDSALYLCASSPSSTGWSPYEQYFGPGTRLTVT.

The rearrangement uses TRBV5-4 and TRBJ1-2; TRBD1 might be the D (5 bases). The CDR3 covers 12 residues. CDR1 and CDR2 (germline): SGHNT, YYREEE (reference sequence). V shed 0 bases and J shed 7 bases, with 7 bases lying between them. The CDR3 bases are TGTGCCAGCAGCTTGGGACAGCTTGGCTACACCTTC. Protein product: CASSLGQLGYTF.

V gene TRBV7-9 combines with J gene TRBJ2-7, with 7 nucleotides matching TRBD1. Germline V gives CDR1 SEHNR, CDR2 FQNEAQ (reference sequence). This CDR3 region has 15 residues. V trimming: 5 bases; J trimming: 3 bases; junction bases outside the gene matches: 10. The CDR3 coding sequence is TGTGCCAGCAGCCCCCTTCCGGGACAGAACTACGAGCAGTACTTC. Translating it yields CASSPLPGQNYEQYF.

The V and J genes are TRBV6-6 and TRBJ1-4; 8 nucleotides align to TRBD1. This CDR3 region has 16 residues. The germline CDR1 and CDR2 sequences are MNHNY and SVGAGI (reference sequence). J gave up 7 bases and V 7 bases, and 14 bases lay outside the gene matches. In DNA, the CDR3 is TGTGCCAGCACCTACGGAACTGGACAGGGTGGTGAAAAACTGTTTTTT. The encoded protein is CASTYGTGQGGEKLFF.